These T cell receptor beta chains were read from a single sample in a study of T-cell memory formation after mild COVID-19. TCRdb redid the calling of the 5' RACE reads with MiXCR, one entry per CDR3 protein. The data show hundreds of thousands of distinct CDR3 sequences, roughly 18% seen once. The material sequenced was PBMCs or a T cell subset sorted from them (not recorded which). The receptor set was obtained from a man between 18 and 29 years old who had mild COVID-19 (a few samples of this study predate the infection). Cell type and time point are not known. CDR3s include the opening cysteine and the closing phenylalanine or tryptophan. The D gene is left open where the match is weak. Rows give clone size only sometimes, using once, few, many, or a class for an expanded clone.

D	V	size	J	CDR3	DNA
-	TRBV13	-	TRBJ1-5	CASSLGAGESNQPQHF	TGTGCCAGCAGCTTAGGTGCGGGGGAAAGCAATCAGCCCCAGCATTTT
-	TRBV7-6	few	TRBJ1-3	CASSPHWTAGNTIYF	TGTGCCAGCAGCCCCCATTGGACAGCTGGAAACACCATATATTTT
TRBD1	TRBV7-9	-	TRBJ2-3	CASRDRQGAPNTQYF	TGTGCCAGCCGGGACCGCCAGGGGGCCCCCAATACGCAGTATTTT
TRBD1	TRBV20-1	-	TRBJ1-5	CSALAGTGGQPQHF	TGCAGTGCTTTAGCCGGGACAGGGGGCCAGCCCCAGCATTTT
TRBD2	TRBV7-3	-	TRBJ2-5	CASSSGAGGETQYF	TGTGCCAGCAGCAGCGGGGCCGGGGGAGAGACCCAGTACTTC
TRBD1	TRBV5-4	few	TRBJ2-7	CASSSRQGPYEQYF	TGTGCCAGCAGCTCGCGACAGGGACCCTACGAGCAGTACTTC
-	TRBV4-2	-	TRBJ2-2	CASSQGDRRELFF	TGTGCCAGCAGCCAGGGGGACCGCAGGGAGCTGTTTTTT
-	TRBV6-5	few	TRBJ2-1	CASSYIYRDDSYNEQFF	TGTGCCAGCAGTTACATTTACAGGGACGACTCCTACAATGAGCAGTTCTTC
TRBD1	TRBV19	-	TRBJ1-1	CASSTRTGLANTEAFF	TGTGCCAGTAGTACCCGGACAGGGCTGGCTAACACTGAAGCTTTCTTT
TRBD1	TRBV18	few	TRBJ2-2	CASSPPGQGGTGELFF	TGTGCCAGCTCACCACCTGGACAGGGGGGAACCGGGGAGCTGTTTTTT
TRBD1	TRBV7-9	many	TRBJ2-1	CASSWTGGTNNEQFF	TGTGCCAGCAGTTGGACAGGGGGTACCAACAATGAGCAGTTCTTC
-	TRBV7-2	-	TRBJ2-3	CASSLTPGQVTQYF	TGTGCCAGCAGCCTTACCCCGGGGCAAGTTACGCAGTATTTT
TRBD2	TRBV7-9	-	TRBJ2-3	CASSTTSGGEVATDTQYF	TGTGCCAGCAGCACGACTAGCGGGGGGGAAGTCGCCACAGATACGCAGTATTTT
TRBD1	TRBV5-1	-	TRBJ2-4	CASSPKETGGGIQYF	TGCGCCAGCAGCCCCAAAGAGACAGGGGGAGGCATTCAGTACTTC
TRBD2	TRBV28	-	TRBJ2-5	CASLAGGPDSQSETQYF	TGTGCCAGCTTGGCGGGGGGGCCGGATTCCCAATCAGAGACCCAGTACTTC
-	TRBV12-3/TRBV12-4	-	TRBJ1-5	CASSLRVGNQPQHF	TGTGCCAGCAGTTTAAGGGTAGGCAATCAGCCCCAGCATTTT
TRBD1	TRBV12-3/TRBV12-4	-	TRBJ1-1	CASSFEGQGAIEAFF	TGTGCCAGCAGTTTCGAAGGACAGGGGGCAATTGAAGCTTTCTTT
TRBD2	TRBV18	once	TRBJ2-1	CASSPQGAGTYNEQFF	TGTGCCAGCTCACCCCAAGGAGCGGGGACCTACAATGAGCAGTTCTTC
-	TRBV7-7	few	TRBJ2-2	CASSLEPTPTGELFF	TGTGCTAGCAGCTTAGAACCCACCCCCACCGGGGAGCTGTTTTTT
-	TRBV6-5	-	TRBJ2-7	CASTPGGFSYEQYF	TGTGCCAGCACCCCAGGCGGGTTCTCCTACGAGCAGTACTTC
TRBD2	TRBV12-3/TRBV12-4	few	TRBJ2-3	CASSPLQGLAGENTQYF	TGTGCCAGCAGCCCACTACAGGGACTAGCGGGGGAGAATACGCAGTATTTT
-	TRBV6-1	-	TRBJ1-6	CASSESRASSPLHF	TGTGCCAGCAGTGAATCTAGGGCATCGTCACCCCTCCACTTT
-	TRBV29-1	few	TRBJ2-3	CSVDRAYTDTQYF	TGCAGCGTTGACAGGGCGTACACAGATACGCAGTATTTT
TRBD2	TRBV24-1	-	TRBJ2-1	CATSDHPQAGESNEQFF	TGTGCCACCAGTGATCACCCACAAGCGGGGGAGAGTAATGAGCAGTTCTTC
TRBD2	TRBV20-1	-	TRBJ2-5	CSASAGQETQYF	TGCAGTGCCTCAGCGGGGCAAGAGACCCAGTACTTC
TRBD1	TRBV7-2	few	TRBJ1-6	CASSPQTGQNSPLHF	TGTGCCAGCAGCCCTCAGACAGGGCAAAATTCACCCCTCCACTTT
-	TRBV5-1	many	TRBJ1-1	CASSGVSNTEAFF	TGCGCCAGCAGTGGGGTATCGAACACTGAAGCTTTCTTT
-	TRBV12-3/TRBV12-4	few	TRBJ1-1	CASSGALGTEAFF	TGTGCCAGCAGTGGGGCGCTGGGTACTGAAGCTTTCTTT
-	TRBV6-2/TRBV6-3	many	TRBJ2-5	CATTIDRDQETQYF	TGTGCCACTACCATCGATAGGGATCAAGAGACCCAGTACTTC
TRBD1	TRBV5-1	-	TRBJ1-1	CASSPLTGGNTEAFF	TGCGCCAGCAGCCCACTGACAGGGGGCAACACTGAAGCTTTCTTT
TRBD1	TRBV25-1	few	TRBJ2-5	CASSDLVHRGVETQYF	TGTGCCAGCAGTGATCTCGTTCACAGGGGTGTGGAGACCCAGTACTTC
-	TRBV4-3	-	TRBJ2-1	CASSQEYHDVTNNEQFF	TGCGCCAGCAGCCAAGAATATCACGACGTTACTAACAATGAGCAGTTCTTC
TRBD2	TRBV4-1	few	TRBJ2-7	CASSQVLAGDRSYEQYF	TGCGCCAGCAGCCAAGTACTAGCGGGGGACAGGTCCTACGAGCAGTACTTC
-	TRBV7-2	few	TRBJ1-3	CASSFLGTGNTIYF	TGTGCCAGCAGCTTTTTGGGGACTGGAAACACCATATATTTT
TRBD1	TRBV5-8	-	TRBJ1-5	CASSSGQVVNQPQHF	TGTGCCAGCAGCTCGGGACAGGTAGTGAATCAGCCCCAGCATTTT
TRBD2	TRBV6-2/TRBV6-3	few	TRBJ2-4	CASSRTSGEGIQYF	TGTGCCAGCAGTCGGACTAGCGGGGAGGGCATTCAGTACTTC
-	TRBV11-2	few	TRBJ2-2	CASSLFRGAGELFF	TGTGCCAGCAGCTTATTTAGGGGAGCCGGGGAGCTGTTTTTT
TRBD1	TRBV24-1	-	TRBJ2-3	CATSDNSGGRADTQYF	TGTGCCACCAGTGATAATTCAGGGGGCCGAGCAGATACGCAGTATTTT
TRBD1	TRBV28	-	TRBJ2-5	CASSSGQGWRETQYF	TGTGCCAGCAGTTCGGGACAGGGGTGGAGAGAGACCCAGTACTTC
-	TRBV24-1	-	TRBJ2-3	CATSDSPPGGLGTDTQYF	TGTGCCACCAGTGATTCCCCGCCAGGGGGGTTGGGAACAGATACGCAGTATTTT
TRBD2	TRBV7-8	few	TRBJ2-1	CASSSVHGGASNEQFF	TGTGCCAGCAGCTCCGTACACGGGGGGGCCTCCAATGAGCAGTTCTTC
-	TRBV6-2/TRBV6-3	few	TRBJ1-1	CASSGNRNTEAFF	TGTGCCAGCAGCGGTAATAGGAACACTGAAGCTTTCTTT
-	TRBV20-1	once	TRBJ2-2	CKRSRTEENTGELFF	TGCAAGAGATCTCGGACCGAAGAGAACACCGGGGAGCTGTTTTTT
-	TRBV9	-	TRBJ2-4	CASSPSGSPLAKNIQYF	TGTGCCAGCAGCCCCTCAGGCTCTCCTCTAGCCAAAAACATTCAGTACTTC
-	TRBV27	-	TRBJ1-4	CASSLLGGDEKLFF	TGTGCCAGCAGTCTCCTTGGCGGGGACGAAAAACTGTTTTTT
-	TRBV20-1	-	TRBJ2-1	CSARDGFYNEQFF	TGCAGTGCTAGAGATGGGTTTTACAATGAGCAGTTCTTC
TRBD2	TRBV4-3	-	TRBJ2-7	CASSQELGGGLAGGRYYEQYF	TGCGCCAGCAGCCAAGAATTGGGTGGAGGACTAGCGGGTGGCCGTTACTACGAGCAGTACTTC
TRBD1	TRBV18	-	TRBJ1-4	CASSPPGQGFEKLFF	TGTGCCAGCTCACCTCCGGGACAGGGCTTCGAAAAACTGTTTTTT
-	TRBV6-2/TRBV6-3	-	TRBJ1-1	CASSYGLEVEAFF	TGTGCCAGCAGTTACGGCCTGGAGGTAGAAGCTTTCTTT
-	TRBV13	-	TRBJ2-1	CASSLGIEKPFF	TGTGCCAGCAGCTTAGGGATCGAGAAGCCGTTCTTC
-	TRBV20-1	many	TRBJ2-5	CSALQGLRGTQYF	TGCAGTGCCCTCCAGGGGCTAAGGGGGACCCAGTACTTC
-	TRBV9	few	TRBJ2-1	CASSGTLYGPNEQFF	TGTGCCAGCAGCGGGACCCTCTATGGTCCCAATGAGCAGTTCTTC
-	TRBV7-2	-	TRBJ1-5	CASSLSWGLSNQPQHF	TGTGCCAGCAGCTTAAGTTGGGGGCTCAGCAATCAGCCCCAGCATTTT